This T cell receptor (beta chain) was sequenced during a study of post-analysis software for immune sequencing data. This clonotype was recorded once. Its antigen is unidentified. Study observations and caveats: Comparison of patients with controls showed five TRBV segments more frequent in patients, TRBV5-6, TRBV5-1 and TRBV20-1 among them.

Unique molecular identifiers were built into the TCR beta cDNA libraries. MiXCR, run by TCRdb on the PCR reads, gives a single entry per CDR3 protein. The table shows hundreds of thousands of distinct CDR3 sequences, with roughly three fifths occurring only once. The germline V gene encodes CDR1 DFQATT and CDR2 SNEGSKA (reference sequence). CDR3 size: 12 residues. V was shortened by 0 bases and J by 8 bases, with 8 bases between the two germline ends. The sequence derives from a girl aged 2-10 years with multiple sclerosis. The V and J genes are TRBV20-1 and TRBJ2-1; D unresolved. Sequences were obtained from blood. CDR3 sequence (DNA): TGCAGTGCTAGAGATCTCCCTTATGAGCAGTTCTTC. Amino acids: CSARDLPYEQFF.